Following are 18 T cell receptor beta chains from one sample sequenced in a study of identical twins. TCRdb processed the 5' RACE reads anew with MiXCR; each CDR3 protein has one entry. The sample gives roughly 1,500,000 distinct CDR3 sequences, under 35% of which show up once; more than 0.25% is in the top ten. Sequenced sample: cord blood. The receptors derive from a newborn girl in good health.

The CDR3 DNA reads as TGTGCCACCAGTGATTTTAGGGGCAGAGAGCAGTTCTTC. It translates to CATSDFRGREQFF. This chain uses TRBV24-1 with TRBJ2-1; possible D gene TRBD1, 5 bases. V shed 1 base and J shed 10 bases, with 10 bases lying between them. The CDR3 is made up of 13 amino acids. The germline CDR1 and CDR2 sequences are KGHDR and SFDVKD.

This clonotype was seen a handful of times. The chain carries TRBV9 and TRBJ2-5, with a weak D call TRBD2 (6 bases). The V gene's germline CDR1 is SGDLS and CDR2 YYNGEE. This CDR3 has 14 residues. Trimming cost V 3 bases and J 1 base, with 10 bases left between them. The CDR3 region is CASSESGPQETQYF. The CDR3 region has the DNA TGTGCCAGCAGCGAGAGCGGGCCCCAAGAGACCCAGTACTTC.

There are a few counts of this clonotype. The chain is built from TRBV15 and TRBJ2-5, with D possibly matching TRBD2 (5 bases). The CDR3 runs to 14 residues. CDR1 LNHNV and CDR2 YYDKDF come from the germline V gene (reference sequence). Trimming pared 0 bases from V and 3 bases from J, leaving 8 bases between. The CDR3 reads CATSRDFGKETQYF. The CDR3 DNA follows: TGTGCCACCAGCAGAGATTTCGGGAAAGAGACCCAGTACTTC.

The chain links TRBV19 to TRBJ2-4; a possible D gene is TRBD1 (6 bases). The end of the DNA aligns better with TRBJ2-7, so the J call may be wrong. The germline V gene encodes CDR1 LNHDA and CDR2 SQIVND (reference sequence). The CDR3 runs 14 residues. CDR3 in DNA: TGTGCCAGTAGTTACACAGGGATCCAACCCGAGCAGTACTTC. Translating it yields CASSYTGIQPEQYF.

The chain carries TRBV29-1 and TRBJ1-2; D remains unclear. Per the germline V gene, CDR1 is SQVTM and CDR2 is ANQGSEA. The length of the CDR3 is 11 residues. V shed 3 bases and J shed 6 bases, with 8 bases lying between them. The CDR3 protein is CSVDSRDGYTF. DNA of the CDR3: TGCAGCGTTGACTCCCGGGATGGCTACACCTTC.

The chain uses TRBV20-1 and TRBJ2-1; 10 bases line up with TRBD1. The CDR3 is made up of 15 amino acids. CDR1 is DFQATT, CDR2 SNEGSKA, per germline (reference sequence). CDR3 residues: CTTQTRDRGYNEQFF. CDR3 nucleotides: TGCACCACGCAAACCCGGGACAGGGGTTACAATGAGCAGTTCTTC.

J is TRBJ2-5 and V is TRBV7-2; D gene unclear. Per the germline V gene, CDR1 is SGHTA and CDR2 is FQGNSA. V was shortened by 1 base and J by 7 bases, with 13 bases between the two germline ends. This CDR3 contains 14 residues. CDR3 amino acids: CASSLDFGPGTQYF. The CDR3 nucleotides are TGTGCCAGCAGCTTAGATTTCGGCCCCGGGACCCAGTACTTC.

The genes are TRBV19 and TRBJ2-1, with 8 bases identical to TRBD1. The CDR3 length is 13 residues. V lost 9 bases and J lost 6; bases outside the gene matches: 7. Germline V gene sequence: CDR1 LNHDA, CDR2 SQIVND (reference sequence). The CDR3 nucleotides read TGTGCCAGCAGGGGGCCTACCTCCAATGAGCAGTTCTTC. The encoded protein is CASRGPTSNEQFF.

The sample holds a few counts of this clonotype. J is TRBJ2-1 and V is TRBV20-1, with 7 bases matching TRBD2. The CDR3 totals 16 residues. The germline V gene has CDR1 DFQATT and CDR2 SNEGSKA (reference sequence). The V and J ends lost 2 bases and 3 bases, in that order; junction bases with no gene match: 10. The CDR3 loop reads CSARPLGAGVYNEQFF. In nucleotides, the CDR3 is TGCAGTGCTAGACCTTTGGGCGCGGGAGTCTACAATGAGCAGTTCTTC.

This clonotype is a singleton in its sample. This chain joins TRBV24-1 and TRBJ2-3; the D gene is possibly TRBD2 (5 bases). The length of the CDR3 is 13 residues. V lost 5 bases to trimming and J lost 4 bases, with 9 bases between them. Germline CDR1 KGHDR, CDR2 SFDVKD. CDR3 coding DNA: TGTGCCACCAGTGCGAGTAGCGCAGATACGCAGTATTTT. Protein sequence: CATSASSADTQYF.

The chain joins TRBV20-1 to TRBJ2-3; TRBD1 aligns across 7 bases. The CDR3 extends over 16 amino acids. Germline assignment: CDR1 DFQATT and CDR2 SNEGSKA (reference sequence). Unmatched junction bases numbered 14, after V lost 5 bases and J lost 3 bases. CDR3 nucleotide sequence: TGCAGTGCTCTCCCAGCCGGTAGGGGGCCTACAGATACGCAGTATTTT. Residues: CSALPAGRGPTDTQYF.

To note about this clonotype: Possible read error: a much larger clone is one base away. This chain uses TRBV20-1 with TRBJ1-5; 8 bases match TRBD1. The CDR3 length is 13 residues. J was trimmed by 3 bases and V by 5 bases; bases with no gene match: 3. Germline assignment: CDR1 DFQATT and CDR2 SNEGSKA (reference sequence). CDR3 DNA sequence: TGCAGTGCTCTGGACAGGGCCAATCAGCCCCAGCATTTT. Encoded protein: CSALDRANQPQHF.

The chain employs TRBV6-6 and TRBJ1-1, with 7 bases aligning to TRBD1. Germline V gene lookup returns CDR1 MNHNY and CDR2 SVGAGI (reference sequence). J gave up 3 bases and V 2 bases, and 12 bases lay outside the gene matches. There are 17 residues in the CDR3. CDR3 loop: CASSYPRTGNHDTEAFF. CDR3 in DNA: TGTGCCAGCAGTTACCCCAGGACAGGTAATCATGACACTGAAGCTTTCTTT.

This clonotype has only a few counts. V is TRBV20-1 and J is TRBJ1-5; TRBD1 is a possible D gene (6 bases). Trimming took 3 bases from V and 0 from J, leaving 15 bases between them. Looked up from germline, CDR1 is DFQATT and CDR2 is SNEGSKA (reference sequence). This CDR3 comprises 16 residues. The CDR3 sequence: CSARRTGPYSNQPQHF. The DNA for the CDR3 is TGCAGTGCTAGGCGAACAGGGCCTTATAGCAATCAGCCCCAGCATTTT.

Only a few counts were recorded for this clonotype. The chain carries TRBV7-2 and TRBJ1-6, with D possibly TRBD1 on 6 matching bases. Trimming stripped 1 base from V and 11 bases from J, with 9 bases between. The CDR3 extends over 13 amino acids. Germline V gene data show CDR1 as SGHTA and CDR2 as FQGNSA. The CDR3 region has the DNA TGTGCCAGCAGCTTAGACAGGGTGACACCCCTCCACTTT. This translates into CASSLDRVTPLHF.

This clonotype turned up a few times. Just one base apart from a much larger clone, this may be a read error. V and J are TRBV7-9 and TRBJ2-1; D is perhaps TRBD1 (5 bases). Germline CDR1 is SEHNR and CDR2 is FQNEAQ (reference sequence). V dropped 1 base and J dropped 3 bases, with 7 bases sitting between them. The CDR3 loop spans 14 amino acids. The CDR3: CASSLGTHYNEQFF. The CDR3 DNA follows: TGTGCCAGCAGCTTAGGGACACACTACAATGAGCAGTTCTTC. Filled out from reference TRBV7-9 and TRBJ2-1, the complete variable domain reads DTGVSQNPRHKITKRGQNVTFRCDPISEHNRLYWYRQTLGQGPEFLTYFQNEAQLEKSRLLSDRFSAERPKGSFSTLEIQRTEQGDSAMYLCASSLGTHYNEQFFGPGTRLTVL.

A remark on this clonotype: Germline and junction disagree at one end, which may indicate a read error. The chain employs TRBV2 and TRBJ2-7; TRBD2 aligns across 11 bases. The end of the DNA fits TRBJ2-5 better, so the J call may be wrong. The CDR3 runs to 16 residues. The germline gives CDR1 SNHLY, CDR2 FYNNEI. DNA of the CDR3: TGTGTCAGCAGACAAGGGCTAGCGGGGGGCGGAGAGACCCAGTACTTC. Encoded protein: CVSRQGLAGGGETQYF.

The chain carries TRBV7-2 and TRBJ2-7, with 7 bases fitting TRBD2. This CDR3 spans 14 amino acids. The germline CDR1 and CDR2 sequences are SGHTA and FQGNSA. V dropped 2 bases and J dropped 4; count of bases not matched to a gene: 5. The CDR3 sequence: CASSLTGLKYEQYF. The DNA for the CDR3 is TGTGCCAGCAGCTTAACGGGACTAAAATACGAGCAGTACTTC.